Following are 32 T cell receptor beta chains from one sample sequenced in a study of Graves' ophthalmopathy and Graves' hyperthyroidism. The sequenced template was RNA, covering the TCR beta CDR3 region. Second-round multiplex PCR came after a first-round RT-PCR that employed HTBI primers. From the multiplex PCR reads, TCRdb called clonotypes with MiXCR, one entry per CDR3 protein. The table records roughly 1.1 million distinct CDR3 sequences, about two fifths of them present only once. Sequencing was done on a sample of peripheral blood or thyroid tissue (not recorded which). Source of these receptors: an adult man with Graves' hyperthyroidism.

This clonotype was recorded a few times. The CDR3 sequence: CASSSTGLRVYEQYF. The CDR3 DNA sequence: TGTGCCAGCAGTTCGACAGGGTTAAGGGTTTACGAGCAGTACTTC. This rearrangement joins TRBV6-2 or TRBV6-3 to TRBJ2-7; 7 bases match TRBD1. CDR3 size: 15 residues. The V gene end was trimmed by 4 bases and the J gene end by 4 bases; junction bases not matched to a gene: 10. Looked up from germline, CDR1 is MNHEY and CDR2 is SVGEGT.

CDR3 loop: CASSQTGVNYGYTF. CDR3 nucleotide sequence: TGTGCCAGCAGCCAAACAGGGGTGAACTATGGCTACACCTTC. The chain joins TRBV14 to TRBJ1-2; 7 nucleotides match TRBD1. This CDR3 spans 14 amino acids. Germline CDR1 and CDR2: SGHDN and FVKESK. The junction had 2 bases not matched to a gene; V was cut back by 2 bases and J by 2 bases.

This clonotype was recorded at least ten times. The chain uses TRBV29-1 and TRBJ1-1; D is uncertain. The CDR3 is 10 amino acids. Trimming cost V 6 bases and J 8 bases, with 10 bases left between them. Germline CDR1 and CDR2: SQVTM and ANQGSEA. The CDR3 loop reads CSVGGIEAFF. CDR3 coding DNA: TGCAGCGTAGGAGGGATCGAAGCTTTCTTT.

The chain employs TRBV6-5 and TRBJ1-5; D remains ambiguous. From germline, CDR1 is MNHEY and CDR2 SVGAGI. The CDR3 consists of 16 residues. With 0 bases removed from V and 2 bases from J, the gap between germline ends came to 11 bases. CDR3 DNA: TGTGCCAGCAGTTACTCGATAGGTTCGGGCAATCAGCCCCAGCATTTT. Translating it yields CASSYSIGSGNQPQHF.

The chain is built from TRBV14 and TRBJ1-1; D unresolved. The CDR3 has 15 amino acids. Between the trimmed V and J ends, which lost 2 bases and 4 bases, there was a span of 14 bases. The germline V gene has CDR1 SGHDN and CDR2 FVKESK. The CDR3 here is CASSQTVALGTEAFF. CDR3 sequence (DNA): TGTGCCAGCAGCCAAACAGTTGCCCTGGGCACTGAAGCTTTCTTT.

The count of this clonotype is one. The chain couples TRBV7-9 to TRBJ2-5; 9 bases align to TRBD2. V shed 2 bases, J shed 0 bases, and the junction held 4 bases outside the gene matches. The length of the CDR3 is 16 residues. Germline CDR1 SEHNR, CDR2 FQNEAQ (reference sequence). CDR3 nucleotides: TGTGCCAGCAGCTTATCAGGACTAGCGTACCAAGAGACCCAGTACTTC. It specifies CASSLSGLAYQETQYF.

The V gene is TRBV7-8, the J gene TRBJ1-2; D may be TRBD1 (5 bases). This CDR3 contains 14 residues. CDR1 is SGHVS and CDR2 is FQNEAQ in the germline V gene. V lost 5 bases and J 3 bases, leaving 13 bases between the germline ends. The CDR3 DNA is TGTGCCAGCAGCGAGGCGGGACTGGACTATGGCTACACCTTC. Protein product: CASSEAGLDYGYTF.

In its sample, this clonotype was seen many times. The CDR3 sequence is CASSLLGGPRETQYF. CDR3 sequence (DNA): TGTGCCAGCAGCTTACTGGGGGGGCCCCGGGAGACCCAGTACTTC. The chain links TRBV7-9 to TRBJ2-5; D is perhaps TRBD2 (7 bases). Deletions cut 2 bases from V and 5 bases from J, with 15 bases between. The CDR3 totals 15 residues. Germline loops: CDR1 SEHNR, CDR2 FQNEAQ (reference sequence).

The chain links TRBV6-6 to TRBJ1-5; weak D call: TRBD1 (5 bases). Germline loops: CDR1 MNHNY, CDR2 SVGAGI (reference sequence). Trimming cost V 5 bases and J 4 bases, with 12 bases left between them. The length of the CDR3 is 14 residues. CDR3 protein: CASSEAEGNQPQHF. The CDR3 DNA is TGTGCCAGCAGTGAAGCGGAGGGGAATCAGCCCCAGCATTTT.

The chain joins TRBV20-1 to TRBJ2-7, with TRBD1 identical over 10 bases. Germline CDR1 reads DFQATT; CDR2 reads SNEGSKA (reference sequence). V lost 4 bases to trimming and J lost 3 bases; unmatched junction nucleotides: 6. The CDR3 is 14 amino acids. The CDR3 is CSATRDRGSYEQYF. In DNA, the CDR3 is TGCAGTGCTACCCGGGACAGGGGAAGCTACGAGCAGTACTTC.

Turning to this clonotype: The CDR3 carries no conserved terminal phenylalanine or tryptophan, so it likely arises from a read error. The DNA is omitted, as the CDR3 cannot be located on it reliably, and the CDR3 follows TCRdb's listing. V gene TRBV20-1 combines with J gene TRBJ1-2. From germline, CDR1 is DFQATT and CDR2 SNEGSKA (reference sequence). The CDR3 length equals 12 residues, ends included. CDR3 region: CSARDPNRGDYY.

This clonotype was found many times. This chain links TRBV5-1 with TRBJ2-7, with 10 bases identical to TRBD1. Germline assignment: CDR1 SGHRS and CDR2 YFSETQ. The length of the CDR3 is 16 residues. The ends lost 4 bases at V and 6 bases at J; junction bases unmatched: 13. The CDR3 DNA reads as TGCGCCAGCAGCACCGGGACAGGGGTCACCCCCGGCGAGCAGTACTTC. Its protein product is CASSTGTGVTPGEQYF.

The rearrangement links TRBV25-1 to TRBJ2-5; a weak D match, TRBD1 (6 bases). CDR3 length equals 15 residues. The germline CDR1 and CDR2 sequences are MGHDK and SYGVNS. Trimming left V 5 bases short and J 2 bases short, with 15 bases between. The CDR3 loop reads CASSQTGFRQETQYF. In DNA form, the CDR3 reads TGTGCCAGCAGTCAAACAGGGTTTCGGCAAGAGACCCAGTACTTC.

The V call is TRBV7-3, the J call TRBJ2-7, with a weak D call TRBD2 (6 bases). CDR1 and CDR2 (germline): SGHTA, FQGTGA. V lost 3 bases to trimming and J lost 4 bases, with 13 bases between them. This CDR3 is 14 amino acids long. The CDR3 DNA reads as TGTGCCAGCAGCTTTGTGGGAGGTGCTTACGAGCAGTACTTC. Encoded protein: CASSFVGGAYEQYF.

The chain combines TRBV7-2 with TRBJ1-4; 7 positions match TRBD1. The germline CDR1 and CDR2 sequences are SGHTA and FQGNSA. The CDR3 sequence is 15 residues long. Trimming cost V 5 bases and J 7 bases; bases outside gene matches: 10. The CDR3 region has the DNA TGTGCCAGCAGCCCTGGACAGGAGGGCGGTGAAAAACTGTTTTTT. Translating gives CASSPGQEGGEKLFF. The full variable domain, completed using reference TRBV7-2 and TRBJ1-4, is GAGVSQSPSNKVTEKGKDVELRCDPISGHTALYWYRQSLGQGLEFLIYFQGNSAPDKSGLPSDRFSAERTGGSVSTLTIQRTQQEDSAVYLCASSPGQEGGEKLFFGSGTQLSVL.

The chain couples TRBV5-5 to TRBJ2-3; 10 bases agree with TRBD1. Germline-derived CDR1 and CDR2 are SGHKS and YYEKEE (reference sequence). There are 18 residues in the CDR3. The junction had 13 bases not matched to a gene; V was cut back by 2 bases and J by 4 bases. The CDR3 is CASSFRFPGQGLADTQYF. The CDR3, as DNA: TGTGCCAGCAGCTTTCGTTTCCCGGGACAGGGGTTGGCAGATACGCAGTATTTT.

This clonotype was observed many times. The V call is TRBV11-3, the J call TRBJ2-2; 8 nucleotides line up with TRBD2. The ends lost 2 bases at V and 6 bases at J; junction bases unmatched: 8. The germline V gene encodes CDR1 SGHNT and CDR2 YENEEA. The CDR3 has 16 residues. The CDR3: CASSLTSGGGAGELFF. In nucleotides, the CDR3 is TGTGCCAGCAGCTTAACGAGCGGGGGAGGCGCCGGGGAGCTGTTTTTT.

V gene TRBV20-1 combines with J gene TRBJ2-6, with D uncertain. Per germline, CDR1 DFQATT and CDR2 SNEGSKA (reference sequence). The CDR3 has 15 amino acids. The CDR3 is CAAGPGPSGANVLTF. In nucleotides, the CDR3 is TGCGCCGCCGGCCCTGGACCGTCTGGGGCCAACGTCCTGACTTTC.

The chain links TRBV28 to TRBJ2-7, with D tentatively TRBD2 (5 bases). CDR3 length: 14 amino acids. CDR1 and CDR2 from the germline V gene are MDHEN and SYDVKM. With 5 bases removed from V and 3 bases from J, the gap between germline ends came to 14 bases. The CDR3 is CASSRESVFYEQYF. Here the CDR3 DNA reads TGTGCCAGCAGTAGGGAGTCGGTTTTCTACGAGCAGTACTTC.

The chain links TRBV9 to TRBJ2-7, with D perhaps TRBD1 or TRBD2 (5 bases each). This CDR3 region has 15 residues. Germline V lookup: CDR1 SGDLS, CDR2 YYNGEE. Trimming cost V 0 bases and J 1 base, with 11 bases left between them. The CDR3 spells CASSVGGDVSYEQYF. CDR3 DNA sequence: TGTGCCAGCAGCGTAGGAGGGGACGTATCCTACGAGCAGTACTTC.

This clonotype occurred many times. V usage is TRBV7-2 and J usage is TRBJ1-1; tentatively, D is TRBD1 (5 bases). V lost 5 bases and J 5 bases, leaving 24 bases between the germline ends. This CDR3 contains 17 residues. CDR1 is SGHTA and CDR2 is FQGNSA in the germline V gene. DNA of the CDR3: TGTGCCAGCAGCCGAACTTACGGGGGTATTGGTGAGACTGAAGCTTTCTTT. It yields the protein CASSRTYGGIGETEAFF.

This chain uses TRBV10-3 with TRBJ1-2; TRBD1 is a possible D gene (5 bases). Trimming stripped 10 bases from V and 7 bases from J, with 25 bases between. CDR1 is ENHRY, CDR2 SYGVKD, per germline. The CDR3 extends over 15 amino acids. Written as DNA, the CDR3 is TGTGCCAGCAGCACCGGCGGGACGGGGGGGTTTGGCTACACCTTC. Protein sequence: CASSTGGTGGFGYTF.

The chain carries TRBV30 and TRBJ1-4; D uncertain. Trimming left V 4 bases short and J 5 bases short, with 8 bases between. Germline CDR1 and CDR2: GTSNPN and SVGIG (reference sequence). There are 12 residues in the CDR3. In DNA, the CDR3 is TGTGCCTGGAACACCGGGAATGAAAAACTGTTTTTT. Protein sequence: CAWNTGNEKLFF.

With respect to this clonotype: It may be a read error: a sequence one base away is much more abundant. The J gene is TRBJ1-2, the V gene TRBV7-9; TRBD1 matches 7 bases. The CDR3 totals 14 residues. Germline CDR1 and CDR2: SEHNR and FQNEAQ (reference sequence). The CDR3 reads CASRGGSANCGYTF. CDR3 in DNA: TGTGCCAGCAGAGGGGGCAGCGCTAACTGTGGCTACACCTTC. The whole variable domain, remainder taken from reference TRBV7-9 and TRBJ1-2, is DTGVSQNPRHKITKRGQNVTFRCDPISEHNRLYWYRQTLGQGPEFLTYFQNEAQLEKSRLLSDRFSAERPKGSFSTLEIQRTEQGDSAMYLCASRGGSANCGYTFGSGTRLTVV.

The chain recombines TRBV5-1 with TRBJ2-5; weak D call: TRBD2 (6 bases). V lost 2 bases and J lost 9, with 17 bases in between. Germline-derived CDR1 and CDR2 are SGHRS and YFSETQ. This CDR3 contains 14 residues. The CDR3 bases are TGCGCCAGCAGCTTTCAAATGGGGAGGCAGTCCCAGTACTTC. This encodes CASSFQMGRQSQYF.

The rearrangement joins TRBV7-3 to TRBJ1-1; 10 bases are a match to TRBD1. The length of the CDR3 is 15 residues. The V gene end was trimmed by 4 bases and the J gene end by 4 bases; junction bases not matched to a gene: 6. Germline CDR1 SGHTA, CDR2 FQGTGA. Here the CDR3 reads CASSYGTGEGTEAFF. CDR3 DNA: TGTGCCAGCAGCTACGGGACAGGGGAGGGCACTGAAGCTTTCTTT.

The chain has TRBV6-5 and TRBJ2-7; no definite D call. Trimming took 6 bases from V and 7 from J, leaving 10 bases between them. Germline CDR1 MNHEY, CDR2 SVGAGI. The CDR3 extends over 11 amino acids. The CDR3 region has the DNA TGTGCCAGCAGGGCTGGTTGGGAGCAGTACTTC. This sequence encodes CASRAGWEQYF.

The chain uses TRBV2 and TRBJ2-2; no definite D call. The V gene lost 4 bases and the J gene lost 4 bases, with 10 bases spanning the gap. From germline, CDR1 is SNHLY and CDR2 FYNNEI. The CDR3 has 14 amino acids. This chain's CDR3 is CASSGTAITGELFF. The CDR3 coding sequence is TGTGCCAGCAGTGGAACAGCCATCACCGGGGAGCTGTTTTTT.

This clonotype was counted between two and nine times. V usage is TRBV5-6 and J usage is TRBJ1-5, with D possibly TRBD1 on 5 matching bases. Germline V gene data show CDR1 as SGHDT and CDR2 as YYEEEE. Trimming shortened V by 0 bases and J by 3 bases, and 13 bases separated the two germline ends. This CDR3 is 16 amino acids long. The CDR3 reads CASSLARGRVNQPQHF. The CDR3 bases are TGTGCCAGCAGCTTGGCAAGGGGCAGGGTCAATCAGCCCCAGCATTTT.

This clonotype was observed a few times. The rearrangement uses TRBV7-8 and TRBJ1-3; D remains ambiguous. CDR3 length equals 16 residues. V lost 1 base, J lost 2 bases, and 12 bases lay in between. The germline V gene encodes CDR1 SGHVS and CDR2 FQNEAQ. The CDR3: CASSLDPAVTGNTIYF. CDR3 nucleotides: TGTGCCAGCAGCTTAGATCCGGCAGTTACTGGAAACACCATATATTTT.

V gene TRBV4-3 combines with J gene TRBJ2-7; 9 bases map to TRBD1. Per the germline V gene, CDR1 is LGHNA and CDR2 is YSLEER. This CDR3 region has 16 residues. V dropped 1 base and J dropped 3; count of bases not matched to a gene: 7. The CDR3 nucleotides read TGCGCCAGCAGCCAAGTTCCCAGGACAGGGGACTACGAGCAGTACTTC. Protein sequence: CASSQVPRTGDYEQYF.

The chain uses TRBV29-1 and TRBJ1-2; D is ambiguous. The CDR3 is made up of 16 amino acids. Germline CDR1 is SQVTM and CDR2 is ANQGSEA. Trimming cost V 8 bases and J 4 bases, with 26 bases left between them. The CDR3 DNA reads TGCAGCAATGTCCCCGCTGGGCAGGTTGGCGGCTATGGCTACACCTTC. Translating it yields CSNVPAGQVGGYGYTF.